Described below is a single T cell receptor (beta chain) sequence and its context. Produced via immunoSEQ multiplex PCR; TCRdb's table is partial and in-frame only. The table shows 380,000 or so clones, with around nine tenths occurring only once. The data were taken from a study of blood T cell repertoires in COVID-19. Study at large: COVID-19 samples collected from the United States, Italy and Spain covered acute and convalescent phases. Sources were T cells, B-cell-depleted T cells, or PBMCs; the material itself was cDNA or gDNA.

Trimming left V 0 bases short and J 6 bases short, with 11 bases between. Per the germline V gene, CDR1 is SGHRS and CDR2 is YFSETQ. The CDR3 loop spans 14 amino acids. This TCR came from a woman between 55 and 75 years old with COVID-19, enrolled during active disease. The chain has TRBV5-1 and TRBJ2-3; D gene uncertain. The sequenced sample was peripheral blood. CDR3 DNA sequence: TGCGCCAGCAGCTTGGAGCCATCCGAGGATACGCAGTATTTT. Amino acid sequence: CASSLEPSEDTQYF.